The clone carrying this T cell receptor (beta chain) was detected a few times. The data were taken from a study of control samples from healthy donors and cancer patients. Here immunoSEQ multiplex PCR was the method, and the copy in TCRdb shows in-frame clones only, minus some. The table lists 110,000 or so clones, approximately 90% of them singletons. Germline V gene lookup returns CDR1 LNHDA and CDR2 SQIVND (reference sequence). V was pared by 7 bases and J by 9 bases, with 8 bases of the junction left unmatched. The CDR3 sequence is 12 residues long. The origin of this receptor is a human donor in good health. The donor label of this sample is uncertain. This rearrangement joins TRBV19 to TRBJ1-2; 7 nucleotides match TRBD1. Sequenced: blood. The CDR3 loop reads CASTKDRVSYTF. CDR3 nucleotides: TGTGCCAGTACTAAAGACAGGGTCAGCTACACCTTC.